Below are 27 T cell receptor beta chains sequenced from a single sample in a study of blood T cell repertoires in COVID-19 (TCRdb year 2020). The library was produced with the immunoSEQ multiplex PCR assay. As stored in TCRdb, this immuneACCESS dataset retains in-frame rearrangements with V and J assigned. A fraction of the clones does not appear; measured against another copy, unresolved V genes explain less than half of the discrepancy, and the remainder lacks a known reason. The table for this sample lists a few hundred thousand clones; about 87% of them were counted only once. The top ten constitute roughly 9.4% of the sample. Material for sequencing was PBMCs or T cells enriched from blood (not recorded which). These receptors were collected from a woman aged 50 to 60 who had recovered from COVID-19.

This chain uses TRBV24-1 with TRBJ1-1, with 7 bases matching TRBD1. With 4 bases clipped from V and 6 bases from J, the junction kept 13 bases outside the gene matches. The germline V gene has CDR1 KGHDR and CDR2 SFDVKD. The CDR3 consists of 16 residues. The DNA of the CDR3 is TGTGCCACCAGTGACGAGGGGGCCAGGGGTCCCTCTGAAGCTTTCTTT. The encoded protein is CATSDEGARGPSEAFF.

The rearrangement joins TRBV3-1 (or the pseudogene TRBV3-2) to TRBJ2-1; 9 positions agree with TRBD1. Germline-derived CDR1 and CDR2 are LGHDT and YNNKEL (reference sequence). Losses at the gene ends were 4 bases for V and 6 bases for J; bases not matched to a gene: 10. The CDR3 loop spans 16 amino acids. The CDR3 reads CASSPDTGTGSNEQFF. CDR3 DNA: TGTGCCAGCAGCCCAGACACCGGGACAGGGTCCAATGAGCAGTTCTTC.

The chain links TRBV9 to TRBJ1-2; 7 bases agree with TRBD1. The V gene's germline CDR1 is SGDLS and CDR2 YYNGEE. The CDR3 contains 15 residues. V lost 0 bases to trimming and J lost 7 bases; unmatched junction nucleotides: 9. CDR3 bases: TGTGCCAGCAGCGTAGCTGACAGGGTTGGTAGTGGCTACACCTTC. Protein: CASSVADRVGSGYTF.

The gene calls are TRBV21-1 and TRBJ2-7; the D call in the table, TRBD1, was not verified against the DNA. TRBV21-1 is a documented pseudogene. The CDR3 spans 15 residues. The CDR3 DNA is TGTGCCAGCAGCAAACTAACAGGCAGCTCCTACGAGCAGTACTTC. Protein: CASSKLTGSSYEQYF.

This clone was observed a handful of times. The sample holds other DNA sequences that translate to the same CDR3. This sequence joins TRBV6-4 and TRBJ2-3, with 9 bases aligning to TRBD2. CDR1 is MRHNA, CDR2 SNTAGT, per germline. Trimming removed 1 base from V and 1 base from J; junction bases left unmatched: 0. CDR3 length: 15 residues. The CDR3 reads CASSDLAGGTDTQYF. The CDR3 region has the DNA TGTGCCAGCAGTGACTTAGCGGGGGGCACAGATACGCAGTATTTT.

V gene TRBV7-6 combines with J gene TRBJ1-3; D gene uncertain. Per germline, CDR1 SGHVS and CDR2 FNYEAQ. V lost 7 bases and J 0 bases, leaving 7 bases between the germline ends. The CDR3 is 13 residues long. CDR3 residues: CASTPYSGNTIYF. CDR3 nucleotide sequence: TGTGCCAGCACCCCCTACTCTGGAAACACCATATATTTT.

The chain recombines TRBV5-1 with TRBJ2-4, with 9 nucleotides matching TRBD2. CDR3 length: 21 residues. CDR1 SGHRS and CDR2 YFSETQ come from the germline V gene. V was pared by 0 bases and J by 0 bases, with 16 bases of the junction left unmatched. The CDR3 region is CASSLEVGGAGGALAKNIQYF. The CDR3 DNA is TGCGCCAGCAGCTTGGAAGTTGGCGGAGCGGGGGGTGCCCTAGCCAAAAACATTCAGTACTTC. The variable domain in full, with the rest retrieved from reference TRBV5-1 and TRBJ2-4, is KAGVTQTPRYLIKTRGQQVTLSCSPISGHRSVSWYQQTPGQGLQFLFEYFSETQRNKGNFPGRFSGRQFSNSRSEMNVSTLELGDSALYLCASSLEVGGAGGALAKNIQYFGAGTRLSVL.

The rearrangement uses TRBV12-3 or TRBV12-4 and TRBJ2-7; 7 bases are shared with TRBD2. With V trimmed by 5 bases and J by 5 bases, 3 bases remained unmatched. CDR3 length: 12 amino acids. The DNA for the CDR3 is TGTGCCAGCAGTCCCCGGGGGGACGAGCAGTACTTC. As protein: CASSPRGDEQYF.

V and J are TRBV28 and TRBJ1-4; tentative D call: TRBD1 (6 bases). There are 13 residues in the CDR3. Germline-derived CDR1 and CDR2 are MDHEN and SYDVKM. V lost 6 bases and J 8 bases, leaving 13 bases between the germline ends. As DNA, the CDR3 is TGTGCCAGCAGAAACAGGGTCCGGGAAAAACTGTTTTTT. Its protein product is CASRNRVREKLFF.

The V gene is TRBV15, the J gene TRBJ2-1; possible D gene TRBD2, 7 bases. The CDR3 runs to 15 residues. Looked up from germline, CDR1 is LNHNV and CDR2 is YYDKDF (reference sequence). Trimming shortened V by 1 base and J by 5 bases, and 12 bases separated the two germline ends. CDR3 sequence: CATSRGGGQNNEQFF. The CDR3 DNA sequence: TGTGCCACCAGCAGAGGGGGGGGGCAAAACAATGAGCAGTTCTTC.

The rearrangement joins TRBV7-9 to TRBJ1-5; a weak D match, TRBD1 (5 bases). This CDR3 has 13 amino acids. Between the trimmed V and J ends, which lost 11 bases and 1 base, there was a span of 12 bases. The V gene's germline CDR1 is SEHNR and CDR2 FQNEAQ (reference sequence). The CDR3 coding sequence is TGTGCCGTTGGGGCAGCCAGCAATCAGCCCCAGCATTTT. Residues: CAVGAASNQPQHF.

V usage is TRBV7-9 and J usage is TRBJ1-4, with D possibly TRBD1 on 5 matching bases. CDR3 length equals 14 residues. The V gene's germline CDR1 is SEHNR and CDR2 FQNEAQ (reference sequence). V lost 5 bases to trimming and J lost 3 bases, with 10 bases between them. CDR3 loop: CASSPGQPNEKLFF. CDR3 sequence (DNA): TGTGCCAGCAGCCCCGGACAACCTAATGAAAAACTGTTTTTT.

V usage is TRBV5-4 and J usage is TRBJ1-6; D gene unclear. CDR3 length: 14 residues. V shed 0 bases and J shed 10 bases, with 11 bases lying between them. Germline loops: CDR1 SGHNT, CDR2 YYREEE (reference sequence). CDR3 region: CASSLVGPGSPLHF. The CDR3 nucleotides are TGTGCCAGCAGCTTGGTAGGGCCGGGGTCACCCCTCCACTTT. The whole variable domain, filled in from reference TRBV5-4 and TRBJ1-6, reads ETGVTQSPTHLIKTRGQQVTLRCSSQSGHNTVSWYQQALGQGPQFIFQYYREEENGRGNFPPRFSGLQFPNYSSELNVNALELDDSALYLCASSLVGPGSPLHFGNGTRLTVT.

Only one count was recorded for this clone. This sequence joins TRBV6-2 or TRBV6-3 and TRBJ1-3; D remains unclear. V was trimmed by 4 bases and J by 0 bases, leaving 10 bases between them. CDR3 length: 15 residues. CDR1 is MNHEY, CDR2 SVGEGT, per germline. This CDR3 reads CASSSDFHSGNTIYF. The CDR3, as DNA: TGTGCCAGCAGTTCCGACTTTCACTCTGGAAACACCATATATTTT.

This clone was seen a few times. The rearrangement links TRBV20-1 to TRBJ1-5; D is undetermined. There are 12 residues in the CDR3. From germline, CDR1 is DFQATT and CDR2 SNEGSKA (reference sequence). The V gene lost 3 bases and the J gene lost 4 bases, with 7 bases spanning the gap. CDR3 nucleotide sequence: TGCAGTGCTAGTAAATCAAATCAGCCCCAGCATTTT. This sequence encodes CSASKSNQPQHF.

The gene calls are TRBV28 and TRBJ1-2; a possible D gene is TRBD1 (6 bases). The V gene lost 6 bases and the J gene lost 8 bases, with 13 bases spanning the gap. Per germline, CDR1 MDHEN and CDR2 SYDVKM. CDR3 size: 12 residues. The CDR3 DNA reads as TGTGCCAGCAGAACAGGGTCTATCGGCTACACCTTC. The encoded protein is CASRTGSIGYTF.

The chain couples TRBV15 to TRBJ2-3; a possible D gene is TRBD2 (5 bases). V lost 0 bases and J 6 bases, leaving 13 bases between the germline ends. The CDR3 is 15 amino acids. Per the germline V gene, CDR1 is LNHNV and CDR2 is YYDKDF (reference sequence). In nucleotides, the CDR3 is TGTGCCACCAGCAGAGATAGGGCGGGCCGGGATACGCAGTATTTT. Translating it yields CATSRDRAGRDTQYF.

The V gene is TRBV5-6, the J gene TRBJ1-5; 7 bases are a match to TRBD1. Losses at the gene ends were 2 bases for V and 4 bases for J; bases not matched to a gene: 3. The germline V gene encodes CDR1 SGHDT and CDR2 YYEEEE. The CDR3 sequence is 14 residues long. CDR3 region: CASSFRDRNQPQHF. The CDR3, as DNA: TGTGCCAGCAGCTTCCGGGACAGAAATCAGCCCCAGCATTTT.

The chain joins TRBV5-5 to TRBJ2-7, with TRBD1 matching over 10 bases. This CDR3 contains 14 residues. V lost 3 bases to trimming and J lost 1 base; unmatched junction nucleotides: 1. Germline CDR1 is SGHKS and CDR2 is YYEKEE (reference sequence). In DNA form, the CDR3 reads TGTGCCAGCAGCTGGGGACAGGGGTCCTACGAGCAGTACTTC. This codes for CASSWGQGSYEQYF.

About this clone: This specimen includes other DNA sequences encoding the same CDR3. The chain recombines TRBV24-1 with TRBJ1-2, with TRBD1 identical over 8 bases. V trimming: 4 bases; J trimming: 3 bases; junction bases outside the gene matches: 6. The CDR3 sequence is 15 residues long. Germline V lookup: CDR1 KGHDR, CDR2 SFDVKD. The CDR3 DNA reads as TGTGCCACCAGTGACCCCGGACAGGGCGACTATGGCTACACCTTC. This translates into CATSDPGQGDYGYTF.

CDR3: CASSPANRGTEAFF. The CDR3 nucleotides are TGTGCCAGCAGCCCAGCGAACAGGGGGACTGAAGCTTTCTTT. V is TRBV11-1 and J is TRBJ1-1, with TRBD1 matching 8 bases. From germline, CDR1 is SGHAT and CDR2 FQDESV (reference sequence). With V trimmed by 5 bases and J by 5 bases, 7 bases remained unmatched. This CDR3 has 14 residues. The whole variable domain, remainder taken from reference TRBV11-1 and TRBJ1-1, is EAEVAQSPRYKITEKSQAVAFWCDPISGHATLYWYRQILGQGPELLVQFQDESVVDDSQLPKDRFSAERLKGVDSTLKIQPAELGDSAMYLCASSPANRGTEAFFGQGTRLTVV.

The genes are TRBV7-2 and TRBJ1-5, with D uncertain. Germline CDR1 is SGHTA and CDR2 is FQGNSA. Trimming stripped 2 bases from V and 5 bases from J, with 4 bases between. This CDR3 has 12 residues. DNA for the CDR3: TGTGCCAGCAGCTTATCTTATCAGCCCCAGCATTTT. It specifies CASSLSYQPQHF.

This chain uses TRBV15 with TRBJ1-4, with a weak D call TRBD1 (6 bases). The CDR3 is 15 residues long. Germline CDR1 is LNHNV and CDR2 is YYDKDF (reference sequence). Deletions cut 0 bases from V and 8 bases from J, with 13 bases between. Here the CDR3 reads CATSREWGGGEKLFF. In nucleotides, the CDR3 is TGTGCCACCAGCAGAGAGTGGGGGGGCGGGGAAAAACTGTTTTTT.

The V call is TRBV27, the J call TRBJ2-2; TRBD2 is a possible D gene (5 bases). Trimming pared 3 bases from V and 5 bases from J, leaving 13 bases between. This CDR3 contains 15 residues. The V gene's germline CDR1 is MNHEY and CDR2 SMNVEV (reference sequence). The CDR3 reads CASSFLGWRTGELFF. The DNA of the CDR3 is TGTGCCAGCAGTTTTTTGGGGTGGAGGACCGGGGAGCTGTTTTTT.

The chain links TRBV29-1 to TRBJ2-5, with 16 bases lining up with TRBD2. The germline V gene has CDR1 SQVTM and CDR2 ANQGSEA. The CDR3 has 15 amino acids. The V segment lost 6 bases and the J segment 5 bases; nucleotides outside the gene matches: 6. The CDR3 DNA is TGCAGCGTACCGCCGGGACTAGCGGGGGGGGAGACCCAGTACTTC. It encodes CSVPPGLAGGETQYF. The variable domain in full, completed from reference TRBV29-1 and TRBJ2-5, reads SAVISQKPSRDICQRGTSLTIQCQVDSQVTMMFWYRQQPGQSLTLIATANQGSEATYESGFVIDKFPISRPNLTFSTLTVSNMSPEDSSIYLCSVPPGLAGGETQYFGPGTRLLVL.

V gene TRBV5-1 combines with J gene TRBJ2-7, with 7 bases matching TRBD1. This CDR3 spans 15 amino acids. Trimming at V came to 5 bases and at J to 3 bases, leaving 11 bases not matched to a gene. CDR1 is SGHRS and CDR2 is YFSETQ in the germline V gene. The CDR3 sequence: CASRDTSGQLYEQYF. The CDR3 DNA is TGCGCCAGCAGGGATACTTCGGGACAGCTCTACGAGCAGTACTTC.

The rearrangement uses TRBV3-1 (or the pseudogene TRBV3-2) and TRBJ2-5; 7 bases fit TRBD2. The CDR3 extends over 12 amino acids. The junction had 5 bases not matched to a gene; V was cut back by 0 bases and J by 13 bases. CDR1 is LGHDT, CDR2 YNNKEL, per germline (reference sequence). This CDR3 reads CASSQEGGPGYF. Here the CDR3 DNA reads TGTGCCAGCAGCCAAGAGGGAGGGCCCGGGTACTTC.